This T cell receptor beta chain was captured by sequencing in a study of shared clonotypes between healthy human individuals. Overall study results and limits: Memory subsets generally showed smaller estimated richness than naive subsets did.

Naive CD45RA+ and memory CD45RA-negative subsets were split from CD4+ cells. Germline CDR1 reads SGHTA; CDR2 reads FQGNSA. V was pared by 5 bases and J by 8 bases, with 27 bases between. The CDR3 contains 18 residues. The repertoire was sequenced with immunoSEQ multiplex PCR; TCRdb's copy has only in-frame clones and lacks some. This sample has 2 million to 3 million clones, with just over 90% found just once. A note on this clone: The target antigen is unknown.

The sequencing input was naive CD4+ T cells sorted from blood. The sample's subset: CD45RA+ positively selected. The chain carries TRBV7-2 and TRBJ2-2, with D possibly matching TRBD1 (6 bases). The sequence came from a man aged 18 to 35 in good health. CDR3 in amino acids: CASSPQGGYRAERGELFF. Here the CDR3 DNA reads TGTGCCAGCAGCCCCCAAGGGGGATACAGGGCCGAAAGGGGGGAGCTGTTTTTT. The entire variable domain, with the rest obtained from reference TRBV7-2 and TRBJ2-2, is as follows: GAGVSQSPSNKVTEKGKDVELRCDPISGHTALYWYRQSLGQGLEFLIYFQGNSAPDKSGLPSDRFSAERTGGSVSTLTIQRTQQEDSAVYLCASSPQGGYRAERGELFFGEGSRLTVL.